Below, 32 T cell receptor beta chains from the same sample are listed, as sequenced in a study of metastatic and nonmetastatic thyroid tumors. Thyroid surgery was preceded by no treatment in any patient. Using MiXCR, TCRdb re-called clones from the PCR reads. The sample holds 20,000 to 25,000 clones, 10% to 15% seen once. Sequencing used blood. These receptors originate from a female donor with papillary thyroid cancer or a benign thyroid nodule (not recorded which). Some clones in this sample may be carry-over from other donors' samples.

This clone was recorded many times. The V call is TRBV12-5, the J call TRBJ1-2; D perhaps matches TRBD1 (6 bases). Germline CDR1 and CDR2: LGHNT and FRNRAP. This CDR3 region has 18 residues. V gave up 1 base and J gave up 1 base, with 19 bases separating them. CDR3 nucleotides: TGTGCTAGTGGTTTGGACCTAGGAAGGGGGGGCCTTAACTATGGCTACACCTTC. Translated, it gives CASGLDLGRGGLNYGYTF. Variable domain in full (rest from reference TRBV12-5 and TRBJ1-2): DARVTQTPRHKVTEMGQEVTMRCQPILGHNTVFWYRQTMMQGLELLAYFRNRAPLDDSGMPKDRFSAEMPDATLATLKIQPSEPRDSAVYFCASGLDLGRGGLNYGYTFGSGTRLTVV.

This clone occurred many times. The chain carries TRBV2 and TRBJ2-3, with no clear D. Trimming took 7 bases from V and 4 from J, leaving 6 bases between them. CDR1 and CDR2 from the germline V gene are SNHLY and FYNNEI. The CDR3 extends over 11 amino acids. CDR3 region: CASNPPDTQYF. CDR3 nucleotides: TGTGCCAGCAATCCCCCAGATACGCAGTATTTT.

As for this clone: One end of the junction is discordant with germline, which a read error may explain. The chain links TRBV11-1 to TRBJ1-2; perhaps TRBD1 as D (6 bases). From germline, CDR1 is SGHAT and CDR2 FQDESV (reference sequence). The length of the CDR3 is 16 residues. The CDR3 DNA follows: TGTGCCAGCAGCGCCGGACAGTTTGGCGTTAACTATTGCTACACCTTC. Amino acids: CASSAGQFGVNYCYTF. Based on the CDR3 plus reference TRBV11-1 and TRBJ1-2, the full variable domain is EAEVAQSPRYKITEKSQAVAFWCDPISGHATLYWYRQILGQGPELLVQFQDESVVDDSQLPKDRFSAERLKGVDSTLKIQPAELGDSAMYLCASSAGQFGVNYCYTFGSGTRLTVV.

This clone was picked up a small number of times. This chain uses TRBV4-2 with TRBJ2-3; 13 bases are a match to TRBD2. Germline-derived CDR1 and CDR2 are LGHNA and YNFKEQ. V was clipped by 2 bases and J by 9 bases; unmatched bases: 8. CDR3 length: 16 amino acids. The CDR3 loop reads CASSQFGLAGERTQYF. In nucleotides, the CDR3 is TGTGCCAGCAGCCAATTCGGACTAGCGGGAGAACGCACGCAGTATTTT.

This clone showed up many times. CDR3 loop: CSARDYRGGETQYF. The CDR3 DNA follows: TGCAGTGCTAGAGATTACCGGGGGGGAGAGACCCAGTACTTC. V usage is TRBV20-1 and J usage is TRBJ2-5, with 8 bases matching TRBD2. Germline assignment: CDR1 DFQATT and CDR2 SNEGSKA (reference sequence). V was pared by 0 bases and J by 4 bases, with 4 bases of the junction left unmatched. The CDR3 has 14 amino acids.

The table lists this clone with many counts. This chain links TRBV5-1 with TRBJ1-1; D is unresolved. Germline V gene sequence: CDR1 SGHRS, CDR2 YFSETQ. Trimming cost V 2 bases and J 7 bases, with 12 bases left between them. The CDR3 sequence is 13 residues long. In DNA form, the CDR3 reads TGCGCCAGCAGCTTAGACTGGAGAAATGAAGCTTTCTTT. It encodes CASSLDWRNEAFF.

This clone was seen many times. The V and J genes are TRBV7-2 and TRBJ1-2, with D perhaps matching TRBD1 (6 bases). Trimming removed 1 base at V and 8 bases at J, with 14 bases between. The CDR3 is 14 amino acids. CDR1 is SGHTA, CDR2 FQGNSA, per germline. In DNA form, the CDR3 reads TGTGCCAGCAGCTTAGGGAGGAAGGGGGTAGGCTACACCTTC. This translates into CASSLGRKGVGYTF. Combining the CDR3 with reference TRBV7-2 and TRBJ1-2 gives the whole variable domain GAGVSQSPSNKVTEKGKDVELRCDPISGHTALYWYRQSLGQGLEFLIYFQGNSAPDKSGLPSDRFSAERTGGSVSTLTIQRTQQEDSAVYLCASSLGRKGVGYTFGSGTRLTVV.

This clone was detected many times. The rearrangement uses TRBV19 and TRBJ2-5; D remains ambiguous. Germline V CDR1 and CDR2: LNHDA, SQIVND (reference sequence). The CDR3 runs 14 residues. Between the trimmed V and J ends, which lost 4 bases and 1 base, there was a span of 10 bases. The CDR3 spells CASSTYITQETQYF. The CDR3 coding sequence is TGTGCCAGTAGTACCTACATAACCCAAGAGACCCAGTACTTC.

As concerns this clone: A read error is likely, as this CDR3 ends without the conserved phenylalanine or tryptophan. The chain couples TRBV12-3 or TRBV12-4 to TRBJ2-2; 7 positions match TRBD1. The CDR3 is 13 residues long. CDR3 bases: TGTTCCAGCATTCTCGACAGGGCCGGGGAGCTGTTTCTT. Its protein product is CSSILDRAGELFL.

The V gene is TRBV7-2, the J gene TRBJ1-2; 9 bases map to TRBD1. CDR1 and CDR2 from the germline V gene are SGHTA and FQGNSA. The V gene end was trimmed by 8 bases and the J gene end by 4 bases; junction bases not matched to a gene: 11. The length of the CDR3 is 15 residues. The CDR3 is CASDFVWDRVYGYTF. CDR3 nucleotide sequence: TGTGCCAGCGACTTCGTCTGGGACAGGGTCTATGGCTACACCTTC. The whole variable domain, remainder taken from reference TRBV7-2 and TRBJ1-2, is GAGVSQSPSNKVTEKGKDVELRCDPISGHTALYWYRQSLGQGLEFLIYFQGNSAPDKSGLPSDRFSAERTGGSVSTLTIQRTQQEDSAVYLCASDFVWDRVYGYTFGSGTRLTVV.

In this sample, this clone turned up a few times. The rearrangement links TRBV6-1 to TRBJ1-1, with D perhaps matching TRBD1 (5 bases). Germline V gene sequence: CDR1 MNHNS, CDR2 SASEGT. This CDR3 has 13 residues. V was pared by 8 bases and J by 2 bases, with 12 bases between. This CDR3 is CASGAGLNTEAFF. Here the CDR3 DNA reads TGTGCCAGCGGGGCAGGGCTAAACACTGAAGCTTTCTTT.

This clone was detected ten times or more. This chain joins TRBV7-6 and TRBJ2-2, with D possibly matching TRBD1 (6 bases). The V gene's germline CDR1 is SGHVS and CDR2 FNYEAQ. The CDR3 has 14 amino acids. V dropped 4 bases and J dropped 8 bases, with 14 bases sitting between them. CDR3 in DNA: TGTGCCAGCAGCTCCCCCTTAGGGGGAGGGGAGCTGTTTTTT. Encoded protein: CASSSPLGGGELFF.

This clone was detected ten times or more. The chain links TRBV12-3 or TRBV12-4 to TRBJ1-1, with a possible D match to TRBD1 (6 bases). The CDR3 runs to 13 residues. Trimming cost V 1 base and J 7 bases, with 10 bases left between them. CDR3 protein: CASSLGGAGEAFF. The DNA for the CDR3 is TGTGCCAGCAGTTTAGGGGGGGCAGGTGAAGCTTTCTTT.

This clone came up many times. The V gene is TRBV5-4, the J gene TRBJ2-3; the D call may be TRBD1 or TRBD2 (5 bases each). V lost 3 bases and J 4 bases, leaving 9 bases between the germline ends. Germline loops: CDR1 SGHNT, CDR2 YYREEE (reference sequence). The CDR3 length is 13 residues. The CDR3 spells CASSSRDPDTQYF. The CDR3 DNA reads TGTGCCAGCAGCTCCAGGGACCCAGATACGCAGTATTTT.

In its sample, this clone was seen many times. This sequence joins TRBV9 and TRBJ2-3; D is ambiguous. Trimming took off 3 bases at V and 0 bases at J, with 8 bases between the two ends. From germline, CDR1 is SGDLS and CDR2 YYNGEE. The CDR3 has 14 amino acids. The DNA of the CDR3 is TGTGCCAGCAGCGGGGCATTGAGCACAGATACGCAGTATTTT. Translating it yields CASSGALSTDTQYF.

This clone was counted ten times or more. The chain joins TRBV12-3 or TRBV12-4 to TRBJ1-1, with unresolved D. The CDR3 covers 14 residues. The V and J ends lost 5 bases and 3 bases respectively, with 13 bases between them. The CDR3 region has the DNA TGTGCCAGCAGTCTGACTTCGAGGGACACTGAAGCTTTCTTT. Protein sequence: CASSLTSRDTEAFF.

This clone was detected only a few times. Written as DNA, the CDR3 is TGCAGCGTTCACGGTGTCACAGATACGCAGTATTTT. Translated: CSVHGVTDTQYF. V is TRBV29-1 and J is TRBJ2-3; no firm D call. V was clipped by 5 bases and J by 2 bases, with 8 bases between them. The CDR3 contains 12 residues. Germline V gene sequence: CDR1 SQVTM, CDR2 ANQGSEA.

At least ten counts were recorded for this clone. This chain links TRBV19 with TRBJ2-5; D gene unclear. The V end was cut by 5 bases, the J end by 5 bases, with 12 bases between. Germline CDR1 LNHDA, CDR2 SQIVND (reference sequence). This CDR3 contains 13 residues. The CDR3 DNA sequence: TGTGCCAGTAGTTTTTCCACCACGGAGACCCAGTACTTC. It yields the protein CASSFSTTETQYF.

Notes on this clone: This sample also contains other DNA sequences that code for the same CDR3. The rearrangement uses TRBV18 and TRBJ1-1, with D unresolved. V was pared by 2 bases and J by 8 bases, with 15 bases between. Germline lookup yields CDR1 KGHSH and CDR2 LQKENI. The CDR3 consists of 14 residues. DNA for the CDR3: TGTGCCAGCTCACCAGTTGCCTTCGGTCCCGAAGCTTTCTTT. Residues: CASSPVAFGPEAFF.

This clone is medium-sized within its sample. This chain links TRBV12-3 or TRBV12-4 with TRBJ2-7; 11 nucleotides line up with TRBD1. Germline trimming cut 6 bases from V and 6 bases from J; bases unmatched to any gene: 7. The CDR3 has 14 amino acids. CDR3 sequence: CASRRDRGTGEQYF. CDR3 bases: TGTGCCAGCAGGCGGGACAGGGGGACGGGCGAGCAGTACTTC.

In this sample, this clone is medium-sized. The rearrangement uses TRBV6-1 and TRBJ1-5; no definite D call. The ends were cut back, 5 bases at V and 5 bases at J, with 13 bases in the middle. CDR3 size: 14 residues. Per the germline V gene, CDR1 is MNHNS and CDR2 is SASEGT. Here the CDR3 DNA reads TGTGCCAGCAGTACACTTGCCCCCGATCAGCCCCAGCATTTT. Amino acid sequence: CASSTLAPDQPQHF.

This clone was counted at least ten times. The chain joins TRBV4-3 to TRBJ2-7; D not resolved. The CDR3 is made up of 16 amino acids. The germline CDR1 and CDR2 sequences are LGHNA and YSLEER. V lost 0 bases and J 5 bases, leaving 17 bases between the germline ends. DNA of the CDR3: TGCGCCAGCAGCCAAGATCGGAACAGCCGCTTGGACGAGCAGTACTTC. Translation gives CASSQDRNSRLDEQYF.

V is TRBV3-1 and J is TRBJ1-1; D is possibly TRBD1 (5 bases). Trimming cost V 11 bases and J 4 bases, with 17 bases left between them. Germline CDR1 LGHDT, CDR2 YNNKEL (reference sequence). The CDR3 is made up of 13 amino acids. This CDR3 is CAASQWDLTEAFF. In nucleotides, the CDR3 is TGTGCCGCCAGCCAATGGGACCTCACTGAAGCTTTCTTT.

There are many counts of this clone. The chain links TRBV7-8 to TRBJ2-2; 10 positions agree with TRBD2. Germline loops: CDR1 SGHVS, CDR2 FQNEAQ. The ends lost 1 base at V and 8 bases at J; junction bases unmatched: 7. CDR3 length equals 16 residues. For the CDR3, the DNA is TGTGCCAGCAGCTTAGTTGCTAGCGGGAGTGGAGGGGAGCTGTTTTTT. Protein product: CASSLVASGSGGELFF. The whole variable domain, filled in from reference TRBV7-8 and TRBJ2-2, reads GAGVSQSPRYKVAKRGQDVALRCDPISGHVSLFWYQQALGQGPEFLTYFQNEAQLDKSGLPSDRFFAERPEGSVSTLKIQRTQQEDSAVYLCASSLVASGSGGELFFGEGSRLTVL.

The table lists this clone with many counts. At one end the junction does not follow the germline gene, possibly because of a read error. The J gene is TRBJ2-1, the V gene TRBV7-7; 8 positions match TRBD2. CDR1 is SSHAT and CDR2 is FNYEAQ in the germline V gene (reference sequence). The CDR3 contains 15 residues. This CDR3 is CASSQERGPRNEQFF. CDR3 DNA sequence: TGTGCTAGCAGCCAGGAGCGGGGGCCTAGGAATGAGCAGTTCTTC.

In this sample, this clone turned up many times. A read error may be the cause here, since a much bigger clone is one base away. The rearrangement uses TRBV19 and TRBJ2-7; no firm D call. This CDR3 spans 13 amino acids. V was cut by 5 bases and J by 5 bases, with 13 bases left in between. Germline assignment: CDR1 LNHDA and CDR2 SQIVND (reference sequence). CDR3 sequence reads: CASSPGSWDEQYF. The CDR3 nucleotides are TGTGCCAGTAGTCCCGGTTCTTGGGACGAGCAGTACTTC.

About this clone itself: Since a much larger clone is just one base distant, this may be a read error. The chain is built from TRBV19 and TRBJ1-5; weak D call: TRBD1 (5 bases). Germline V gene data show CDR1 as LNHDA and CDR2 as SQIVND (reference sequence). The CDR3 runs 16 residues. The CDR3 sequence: CASSIQGGASNQTQHF. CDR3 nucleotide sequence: TGTGCCAGTAGTATACAGGGAGGAGCTAGCAATCAGACCCAGCATTTT.

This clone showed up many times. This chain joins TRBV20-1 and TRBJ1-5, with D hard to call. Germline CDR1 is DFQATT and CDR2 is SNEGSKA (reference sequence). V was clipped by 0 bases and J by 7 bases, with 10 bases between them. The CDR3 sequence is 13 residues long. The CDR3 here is CSARDLHGQPQHF. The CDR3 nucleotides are TGCAGTGCTAGAGATCTACACGGACAGCCCCAGCATTTT.

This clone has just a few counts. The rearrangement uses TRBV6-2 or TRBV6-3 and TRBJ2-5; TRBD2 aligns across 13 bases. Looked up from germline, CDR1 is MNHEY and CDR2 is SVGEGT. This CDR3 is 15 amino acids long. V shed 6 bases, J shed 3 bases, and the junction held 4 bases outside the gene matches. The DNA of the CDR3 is TGTGCCAGCAGGGCTGGGACTAGCGGGGAAGAGACCCAGTACTTC. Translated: CASRAGTSGEETQYF.

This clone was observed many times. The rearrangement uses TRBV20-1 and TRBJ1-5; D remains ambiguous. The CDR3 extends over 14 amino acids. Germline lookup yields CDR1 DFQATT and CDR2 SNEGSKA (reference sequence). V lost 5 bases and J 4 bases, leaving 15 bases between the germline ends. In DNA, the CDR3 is TGCAGTGCTCACCCGAGGACTGGGAATCAGCCCCAGCATTTT. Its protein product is CSAHPRTGNQPQHF.

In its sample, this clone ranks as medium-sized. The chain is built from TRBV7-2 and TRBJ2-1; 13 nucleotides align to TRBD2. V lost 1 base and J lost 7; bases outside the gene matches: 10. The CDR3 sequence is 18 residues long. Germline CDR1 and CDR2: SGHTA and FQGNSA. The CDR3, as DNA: TGTGCCAGCAGCTTAGGACTACTTACTAGCGGGAGGGGGAATGAGCAGTTCTTC. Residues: CASSLGLLTSGRGNEQFF.

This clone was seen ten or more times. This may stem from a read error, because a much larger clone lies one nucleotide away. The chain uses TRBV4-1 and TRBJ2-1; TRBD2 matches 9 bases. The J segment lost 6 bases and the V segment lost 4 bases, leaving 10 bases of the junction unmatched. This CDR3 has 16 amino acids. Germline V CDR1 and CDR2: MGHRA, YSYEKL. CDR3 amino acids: CASSPERGVTCNEQFF. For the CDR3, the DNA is TGCGCCAGCAGCCCCGAGCGGGGGGTCACGTGCAATGAGCAGTTCTTC.